The 4 T cell receptor beta chains listed next were all sequenced from one sample in a study of T cell responses to AZD1222 COVID-19 vaccine. TCRdb's table, derived via immunoSEQ multiplex PCR, lists solely in-frame clones and lacks some. There are under 200,000 clones in the sample; over 80% occur only once, and over 1.5% lies in the top ten. The sample consisted of peripheral blood, taken on day 0 of AZD1222 vaccination. Receptors were obtained from an adult in good health.

The rearrangement joins TRBV12-3 or TRBV12-4 to TRBJ2-7; no definite D call. The V end lost 2 bases, the J end lost 4 bases, and 6 bases lay between the germline ends. The CDR3 covers 12 residues. The CDR3 DNA is TGTGCCAGCAGTTTAAGAGAGTACGAGCAGTACTTC. Translation: CASSLREYEQYF.

The V gene is TRBV29-1, the J gene TRBJ1-5; 7 nucleotides line up with TRBD1. Germline-derived CDR1 and CDR2 are SQVTM and ANQGSEA. This CDR3 spans 13 amino acids. The V segment lost 7 bases and the J segment 2 bases; nucleotides outside the gene matches: 5. For the CDR3, the DNA is TGCAGCGCCGCAGACAGGGGCAATCAGCCCCAGCATTTT. This codes for CSAADRGNQPQHF.

The chain combines TRBV30 with TRBJ1-4; D is ambiguous. The germline gives CDR1 GTSNPN, CDR2 SVGIG (reference sequence). V dropped 5 bases and J dropped 8 bases, with 21 bases sitting between them. The CDR3 consists of 15 residues. The CDR3 DNA follows: TGTGCCTGGGGAACCGGTGGAGGGTCAAGCGAAAAACTGTTTTTT. This translates into CAWGTGGGSSEKLFF.

The rearrangement joins TRBV2 to TRBJ1-1, with D unresolved. There are 11 residues in the CDR3. The V end lost 6 bases, the J end lost 1 base, and 3 bases lay between the germline ends. The germline CDR1 and CDR2 sequences are SNHLY and FYNNEI. DNA for the CDR3: TGTGCCAGCAGCTGGAACACTGAAGCTTTCTTT. Encoded protein: CASSWNTEAFF. Using reference TRBV2 and TRBJ1-1 for the parts outside the CDR3, the full variable domain is EPEVTQTPSHQVTQMGQEVILRCVPISNHLYFYWYRQILGQKVEFLVSFYNNEISEKSEIFDDQFSVERPDGSNFTLKIRSTKLEDSAMYFCASSWNTEAFFGQGTRLTVV.